The clone carrying this T cell receptor beta chain was counted ten times or more. Its antigen remains unknown. One end of the junction does not line up with germline, which may come from a read error. This sample stems from a study of T cells in Graves' hyperthyroidism and ophthalmopathy. Study details: Staff took peripheral blood when the initial diagnosis was made, before any treatment began.

The CDR3 contains 13 residues. Study-level results: Through a model of 13 V-J features, ophthalmopathy was separated from stable hyperthyroidism. Clonotypes that were expanded in thyroid above 0.001 mostly appeared in blood too.

Regions amplified from RNA transcripts were the TCR beta CDR3 regions. HTBI primers drove first-round RT-PCR of the TCR CDR3. TCRdb passed the multiplex PCR reads through MiXCR, listing each CDR3 protein once. This sample has around 610,000 distinct CDR3 sequences, with 14% to 15% found just once. The TCR comes from a woman aged 40 to 50 with Graves' ophthalmopathy. The sequenced sample was blood. The rearrangement joins TRBV12-3 or TRBV12-4 to TRBJ2-5; tentatively, D is TRBD2 (5 bases). The CDR3 nucleotides read TGTGCCAGCTGTTTGACGAGCGGAGAGACCCAGTACTTC. It codes for CASCLTSGETQYF.